Detailed here is one TCR beta chain. In the authors' methods: Estimated nucleated cell counts came from reference gene primer amplification. Some clones are missing from TCRdb's copy, which holds only in-frame ones; the method was immunoSEQ multiplex PCR. That table is the source of V, J and clone size, and D and trimming were worked out from the DNA. The table includes roughly 110,000 clones, about 89% detected once. The sample is drawn from a study of blood T cell repertoires in COVID-19. CDR3 length: 13 residues. This receptor was identified in a man between 35 and 55 years old with acute or convalescent COVID-19. This sequence joins TRBV21-1 and TRBJ2-3; the D call in the table, TRBD1, was not verified against the DNA. TRBV21-1 is flagged as a pseudogene. Sequencing input: peripheral blood. The CDR3 loop reads CASRDRGTDTQYF. As DNA, the CDR3 is TGTGCCAGCAGGGACAGGGGCACAGATACGCAGTATTTT.